This T cell receptor (beta chain) appears in the sequencing data of a study of blood T cell repertoires in COVID-19. Across the whole study: PBMCs, B-cell-depleted T cells, or T cells were the source of the cDNA or gDNA that made up the material.

In germline, CDR1 is SGHAT, CDR2 FQNNGV. The CDR3 sequence is 12 residues long. The V segment lost 3 bases and the J segment 9 bases; nucleotides outside the gene matches: 1. Generated by immunoSEQ multiplex PCR, the TCRdb table keeps only in-frame clones and is missing some. The data show approximately 50,000 clones, approximately 83% seen once. This receptor was taken from a human donor in a cohort sampled during active COVID-19. The specimen sequenced was peripheral blood. This rearrangement joins TRBV11-2 to TRBJ1-1; 10 positions match TRBD1. The DNA of the CDR3 is TGTGCCAGCAGCTTGGGACAGGGGAAAGCTTTCTTT. Its protein product is CASSLGQGKAFF.